This T cell receptor (beta chain) was sequenced in a study of T cells expressing NK-cell markers. TCRdb reprocessed the 5' RACE reads and keeps a single row for each CDR3 protein, giving no DNA. The table for this sample gives 450,000 to 600,000 distinct CDR3 sequences. The CDR3 extends over 19 amino acids. The V gene's germline CDR1 is SGHRS and CDR2 YFSETQ. The chain carries TRBV5-1 and TRBJ2-5; the D call from TCRdb, TRBD2, cannot be confirmed without DNA. Sequencing was performed on blood T cells: a sorted CD56 or NKG2C T cell subset, CD4+ or CD8+ T cells, or bulk PBMC T cells (not recorded which). The source of this sequence is a man between 18 and 35 years old in good health. The CDR3: CASSRGTAGLAGGQETQYF.